These 6 T cell receptor beta chains came from one sample sequenced in a study of T cell responses to AZD1222 COVID-19 vaccine. Here immunoSEQ multiplex PCR was the method, and the copy in TCRdb shows in-frame clones only, minus some. Here the sample spans approximately 99,000 clones, nearly 90% being singletons. The sample was peripheral blood, taken on day 0 of AZD1222 vaccination. These receptors all stem from an adult in good health.

This clone appeared a few times. The chain is built from TRBV7-9 and TRBJ2-7, with 11 nucleotides matching TRBD2. V trimming: 5 bases; J trimming: 1 base; junction bases outside the gene matches: 7. Germline CDR1 and CDR2: SEHNR and FQNEAQ (reference sequence). This CDR3 comprises 16 residues. The CDR3 sequence is CASSPPTSGGSYEQYV. The CDR3 DNA is TGTGCCAGCAGCCCCCCTACTAGCGGGGGATCCTACGAGCAGTACGTC.

Only a few counts were recorded for this clone. The chain joins TRBV6-5 to TRBJ1-1; TRBD1 might be the D (6 bases). The CDR3 is made up of 13 amino acids. CDR1 and CDR2 from the germline V gene are MNHEY and SVGAGI. Trimming took off 7 bases at V and 2 bases at J, with 11 bases between the two ends. CDR3 bases: TGTGCCAGCACCGGACAGATAAACACTGAAGCTTTCTTT. This codes for CASTGQINTEAFF.

Points on this clone: The junction and the germline gene differ at one end; a read error may be behind it. The rearrangement joins TRBV5-1 to TRBJ1-1; 9 positions agree with TRBD1. CDR1 and CDR2 from the germline V gene are SGHRS and YFSETQ. This CDR3 is 14 amino acids long. CDR3 sequence (DNA): TGTGCCAGCAGCCCGGACAGGGGGAACACTGAAGCTTTCTTT. This translates into CASSPDRGNTEAFF.

This chain links TRBV7-2 with TRBJ2-1, with 9 bases lining up with TRBD2. The V gene's germline CDR1 is SGHTA and CDR2 FQGNSA. The CDR3 extends over 15 amino acids. With 3 bases clipped from V and 8 bases from J, the junction kept 8 bases outside the gene matches. CDR3 nucleotide sequence: TGTGCCAGCAGCTTTAGGGCTAGCGGGATCTATGAGCAGTTCTTC. Protein: CASSFRASGIYEQFF.

This clone was seen more than once but under ten times. The CDR3: CASSTGGSQPQHF. The CDR3 nucleotides read TGTGCCAGCAGTACGGGCGGGAGTCAGCCCCAGCATTTT. This sequence joins TRBV28 and TRBJ1-5; D gene ambiguous. Germline values: CDR1 MDHEN, CDR2 SYDVKM. The CDR3 sequence is 13 residues long. Trimming took 5 bases from V and 6 from J, leaving 11 bases between them.

The chain employs TRBV18 and TRBJ1-5; no firm D call. The V end lost 2 bases, the J end lost 2 bases, and 4 bases lay between the germline ends. The CDR3 covers 13 residues. Germline V gives CDR1 KGHSH, CDR2 LQKENI. This chain's CDR3 is CASSPGGNQPQHF. CDR3 nucleotide sequence: TGTGCCAGCTCACCAGGGGGCAATCAGCCCCAGCATTTT.